This TCR beta chain comes out of a study of Graves' ophthalmopathy and Graves' hyperthyroidism. About the research overall: If no ophthalmopathy appeared within 18 months of follow-up, hyperthyroidism was termed stable.

Amplification of the TCR beta CDR3 regions used RNA transcripts (as template). HTBI-primed RT-PCR formed the first round, and a multiplex PCR formed the second. TCRdb reanalysed the multiplex PCR reads using MiXCR and keeps one entry per CDR3 protein. Of about 1.2 million distinct CDR3 sequences in the sample, 36% were seen once. Enrolled hyperthyroidism patients had a new diagnosis, a duration under 2 months, and an age of 18 to 65. Clinical symptoms, serum thyroxine, TRAb, thyroid ultrasound and orbital computed tomography were relied on for diagnosis. This clonotype was counted ten times or more. The CDR3 extends over 11 amino acids. CDR1 is DFQATT, CDR2 SNEGSKA, per germline (reference sequence). Trimming shortened V by 6 bases and J by 5 bases, and 11 bases separated the two germline ends.

The sequenced material came from peripheral blood or thyroid tissue (not recorded which). The origin of this receptor is an adult man with Graves' hyperthyroidism. The chain is built from TRBV20-1 and TRBJ2-7; TRBD2 might be the D (6 bases). DNA of the CDR3: TGCAGTGCGGCGACTAGTGACGAGCAGTACTTC. Protein sequence: CSAATSDEQYF.